The 24 T cell receptor beta chains given below trace back to one sample, sequenced in a study of cytomegalovirus exposure and HLA in healthy donors. PCR involved 60 Vbeta and 13 Jbeta primers. The table came from immunoSEQ multiplex PCR; TCRdb's copy has only in-frame clones and leaves some out. This table holds 100,000 to 150,000 clones, approximately 80% found once. Sequencing was performed on PBMCs. The receptors stem from a woman aged 18-35 years in good health and CMV-seronegative.

The V gene is TRBV30, the J gene TRBJ1-2; a possible D gene is TRBD1 (6 bases). The CDR3 runs 11 residues. The V end lost 7 bases, the J end lost 8 bases, and 14 bases lay between the germline ends. The germline gives CDR1 GTSNPN, CDR2 SVGIG (reference sequence). CDR3 nucleotides: TGTGCCTTAGGACAGTCGAGCGGCTACACCTTC. Translating gives CALGQSSGYTF.

As DNA, the CDR3 is TGTGCCAGTAGTCTAAGGGACAGCCTGGATCAGCCCCAGCATTTT. Its protein is CASSLRDSLDQPQHF. The chain combines TRBV19 with TRBJ1-5; 7 bases are a match to TRBD1. CDR3 length equals 15 residues. From germline, CDR1 is LNHDA and CDR2 SQIVND (reference sequence). V shed 5 bases, J shed 5 bases, and the junction held 9 bases outside the gene matches.

The sample holds a few counts of this clone. The gene calls are TRBV29-1 and TRBJ1-2; TRBD1 is a possible D gene (6 bases). The germline gives CDR1 SQVTM, CDR2 ANQGSEA. This CDR3 spans 13 amino acids. CDR3 amino acids: CGGLQGDLSGYTF. In nucleotides, the CDR3 is TGCGGCGGTCTACAGGGAGATCTGTCAGGCTACACCTTC.

The chain uses TRBV30 and TRBJ2-2, with TRBD2 matching 10 bases. The CDR3 has 14 amino acids. Germline V lookup: CDR1 GTSNPN, CDR2 SVGIG (reference sequence). V shed 5 bases and J 1 base; nucleotides not matched to a gene: 1. Written as DNA, the CDR3 is TGTGCCTGGTTAGCGGGAGGGAACACCGGGGAGCTGTTTTTT. Its translation: CAWLAGGNTGELFF.

In DNA form, the CDR3 reads TGTGCCAGTAGTCCGCCAGGCGGGATCCCCTACAATGAGCAGTTCTTC. This gives the protein CASSPPGGIPYNEQFF. This rearrangement joins TRBV19 to TRBJ2-1; perhaps TRBD2 as D (6 bases). The CDR3 has 16 residues. V lost 5 bases, J lost 2 bases, and 16 bases lay in between. From germline, CDR1 is LNHDA and CDR2 SQIVND (reference sequence).

The V gene is TRBV27, the J gene TRBJ2-7; no definite D call. This CDR3 spans 14 amino acids. V gave up 2 bases and J gave up 2 bases, with 10 bases separating them. Germline CDR1 and CDR2: MNHEY and SMNVEV (reference sequence). CDR3 nucleotides: TGTGCCAGCAGTTTAAGCTCTCCGGCCTACGAGCAGTACTTC. It encodes CASSLSSPAYEQYF.

This clone occurred a few times. The rearrangement links TRBV5-8 to TRBJ2-3, with D perhaps matching TRBD1 (5 bases). Germline V gene lookup returns CDR1 SGHTS and CDR2 YDEGEE. The CDR3 loop spans 15 amino acids. Trimming removed 1 base at V and 4 bases at J, with 13 bases between. The CDR3 nucleotides read TGTGCCAGCAGCTTGTCAAGGGGTCCGGCAGATACGCAGTATTTT. It is translated as CASSLSRGPADTQYF.

This chain connects TRBV2 to TRBJ1-1; 8 positions agree with TRBD1. J gave up 0 bases and V 8 bases, and 8 bases lay outside the gene matches. The CDR3 loop spans 15 amino acids. Germline loops: CDR1 SNHLY, CDR2 FYNNEI. CDR3 region: CASGDRGRMNTEAFF. The CDR3 region has the DNA TGTGCCAGCGGAGACAGGGGTAGGATGAACACTGAAGCTTTCTTT.

The rearrangement uses TRBV7-9 and TRBJ2-5; no definite D call. Germline V CDR1 and CDR2: SEHNR, FQNEAQ (reference sequence). The CDR3 consists of 14 residues. Trimming stripped 5 bases from V and 0 bases from J, with 10 bases between. The CDR3 DNA reads TGTGCCAGCAGCCCCTTGAGGAACCAAGAGACCCAGTACTTC. Translating gives CASSPLRNQETQYF.

J is TRBJ2-7 and V is TRBV30; 10 nucleotides agree with TRBD1. The trim removed 0 bases at V and 7 bases at J, leaving 12 bases unmatched. There are 16 residues in the CDR3. Germline V gene lookup returns CDR1 GTSNPN and CDR2 SVGIG (reference sequence). This chain's CDR3 is CAWSVLGQGEVGEQYF. As DNA, the CDR3 is TGTGCCTGGAGTGTACTTGGACAGGGGGAAGTCGGGGAGCAGTACTTC.

This chain links TRBV5-4 with TRBJ1-1; no firm D call. Trimming took 0 bases from V and 5 from J, leaving 11 bases between them. The CDR3 is made up of 14 amino acids. Germline values: CDR1 SGHNT, CDR2 YYREEE (reference sequence). The CDR3 loop is CASSLEGVRTEAFF. The CDR3 bases are TGTGCCAGCAGCTTGGAGGGAGTGCGGACTGAAGCTTTCTTT. The whole variable domain, filled in from reference TRBV5-4 and TRBJ1-1, reads ETGVTQSPTHLIKTRGQQVTLRCSSQSGHNTVSWYQQALGQGPQFIFQYYREEENGRGNFPPRFSGLQFPNYSSELNVNALELDDSALYLCASSLEGVRTEAFFGQGTRLTVV.

The CDR3 bases are TGTGCCAGCAGCTTGACCAGGGACACTGAAGCTTTCTTT. Translated, it gives CASSLTRDTEAFF. The chain uses TRBV5-6 and TRBJ1-1; TRBD1 is a possible D gene (5 bases). This CDR3 spans 13 amino acids. Germline CDR1 is SGHDT and CDR2 is YYEEEE. V lost 1 base to trimming and J lost 3 bases, with 7 bases between them.

The rearrangement uses TRBV6-5 and TRBJ2-5; TRBD2 matches 8 bases. Germline V gene sequence: CDR1 MNHEY, CDR2 SVGAGI. J gave up 2 bases and V 7 bases, and 9 bases lay outside the gene matches. This CDR3 is 15 amino acids long. The CDR3: CASTPASGPQETQYF. The CDR3, as DNA: TGTGCCAGCACCCCGGCTAGCGGGCCTCAAGAGACCCAGTACTTC.

The rearrangement uses TRBV15 and TRBJ2-7; TRBD2 might be the D (6 bases). CDR1 and CDR2 from the germline V gene are LNHNV and YYDKDF (reference sequence). V lost 5 bases and J 1 base, leaving 12 bases between the germline ends. The CDR3 runs 14 residues. The CDR3 loop reads CATSGGGPSYEQYF. CDR3 nucleotide sequence: TGTGCCACCAGCGGAGGAGGGCCGTCCTACGAGCAGTACTTC.

This clone showed up just a few times. The rearrangement joins TRBV5-1 to TRBJ1-1; the D gene is possibly TRBD1 (5 bases). The CDR3 runs 15 residues. CDR1 is SGHRS and CDR2 is YFSETQ in the germline V gene. V gave up 4 bases and J gave up 3 bases, with 16 bases separating them. CDR3 sequence reads: CASSRLVAGDTEAFF. The CDR3 region has the DNA TGCGCCAGCAGCCGCCTAGTGGCGGGGGACACTGAAGCTTTCTTT.

The J gene is TRBJ2-7, the V gene TRBV5-4; TRBD1 aligns across 7 bases. Germline lookup yields CDR1 SGHNT and CDR2 YYREEE (reference sequence). The V segment lost 3 bases and the J segment 2 bases; nucleotides outside the gene matches: 11. This CDR3 has 16 residues. CDR3: CASSSLDRFGPYEQYF. The CDR3 region has the DNA TGTGCCAGCAGCTCCCTGGACAGGTTCGGCCCCTACGAGCAGTACTTC.

The V call is TRBV6-1, the J call TRBJ1-5, with TRBD1 identical over 7 bases. The CDR3 has 13 amino acids. The junction had 2 bases not matched to a gene; V was cut back by 5 bases and J by 4 bases. CDR1 is MNHNS and CDR2 is SASEGT in the germline V gene. CDR3 protein: CASSTDRNQPQHF. DNA of the CDR3: TGTGCCAGCAGTACGGACAGGAATCAGCCCCAGCATTTT.

J is TRBJ1-2 and V is TRBV19; 10 nucleotides match TRBD1. The junction had 10 bases not matched to a gene; V was cut back by 8 bases and J by 4 bases. This CDR3 is 15 amino acids long. Germline CDR1 is LNHDA and CDR2 is SQIVND (reference sequence). CDR3 amino acids: CASHNDRGQFYGYTF. The CDR3, as DNA: TGTGCCAGTCACAATGACAGGGGGCAGTTCTATGGCTACACCTTC.

This clone was detected only a few times. The chain is built from TRBV11-3 and TRBJ2-2; the match to TRBD1 covers 7 bases. V lost 1 base to trimming and J lost 3 bases; unmatched junction nucleotides: 11. Per the germline V gene, CDR1 is SGHNT and CDR2 is YENEEA. CDR3 size: 18 residues. The CDR3 DNA sequence: TGTGCCAGCAGCTTAGGTACCTACAGGGGCGAGGACACCGGGGAGCTGTTTTTT. The encoded protein is CASSLGTYRGEDTGELFF.

This clone was seen once. The chain recombines TRBV7-9 with TRBJ2-7; D possibly corresponds to TRBD1 (6 bases). Trimming removed 1 base at V and 2 bases at J, with 6 bases between. This CDR3 has 13 amino acids. The germline gives CDR1 SEHNR, CDR2 FQNEAQ (reference sequence). CDR3 nucleotides: TGTGCCAGCAGCTTAGGGGACACCTACGAGCAGTACTTC. Residues: CASSLGDTYEQYF.

The rearrangement links TRBV5-6 to TRBJ2-1; 8 bases fit TRBD2. The CDR3 has 16 amino acids. With 4 bases clipped from V and 2 bases from J, the junction kept 8 bases outside the gene matches. Germline V lookup: CDR1 SGHDT, CDR2 YYEEEE. CDR3 coding DNA: TGTGCCAGCAGCCCCACCGGCGGGAGGACCTACAATGAGCAGTTCTTC. It encodes CASSPTGGRTYNEQFF.

The chain employs TRBV7-2 and TRBJ2-2; the D gene is possibly TRBD2 (6 bases). CDR3 length equals 17 residues. The ends were cut back, 4 bases at V and 3 bases at J, with 18 bases in the middle. The germline gives CDR1 SGHTA, CDR2 FQGNSA. The CDR3 DNA reads as TGTGCCAGCAGCTATCAATCTCCGGGACTCTACACCGGGGAGCTGTTTTTT. Protein sequence: CASSYQSPGLYTGELFF.

The chain recombines TRBV5-8 with TRBJ1-2, with 10 positions matching TRBD1. This CDR3 has 14 amino acids. Germline loops: CDR1 SGHTS, CDR2 YDEGEE. V lost 10 bases to trimming and J lost 1 base; unmatched junction nucleotides: 7. As DNA, the CDR3 is TGTGCCTCCCGGGACAGGGGCCTTAACTATGGCTACACCTTC. This sequence encodes CASRDRGLNYGYTF.

The rearrangement joins TRBV5-5 to TRBJ2-2, with 7 bases fitting TRBD1. Unmatched junction bases numbered 7, after V lost 6 bases and J lost 2 bases. CDR3 length: 15 amino acids. Germline assignment: CDR1 SGHKS and CDR2 YYEKEE (reference sequence). The DNA of the CDR3 is TGTGCCAGCACCATGGGACAGAGTAACACCGGGGAGCTGTTTTTT. Residues: CASTMGQSNTGELFF.